This T cell receptor beta chain was recorded in a study of TIL therapy for anti-PD-1-resistant metastatic lung cancer. The immunoSEQ assay was v3. Using immunoSEQ multiplex PCR, the repertoire was profiled, and TCRdb retains in-frame clones only, with some absent. In the table there are under 100,000 clones, about three fifths of which are singletons. This CDR3 comprises 15 residues. The time point here: pre-treatment sample, taken before nivolumab and TIL therapy. Tumor tissue came from excised metastases, mostly pleural nodules or supraclavicular lymph nodes. The origin of this receptor is a person aged 25-79 years with non-small cell lung cancer. The sample here was tumor tissue, taken at baseline. The chain employs TRBV21-1 and TRBJ2-5; the table's D gene call, TRBD1, was not cross checked with the DNA. TRBV21-1 is tagged as a pseudogene. The DNA of the CDR3 is TGTGCCAGCAGTCAGGGGGTTATAGGAACGGAGACCCAGTACTTC. This encodes CASSQGVIGTETQYF.